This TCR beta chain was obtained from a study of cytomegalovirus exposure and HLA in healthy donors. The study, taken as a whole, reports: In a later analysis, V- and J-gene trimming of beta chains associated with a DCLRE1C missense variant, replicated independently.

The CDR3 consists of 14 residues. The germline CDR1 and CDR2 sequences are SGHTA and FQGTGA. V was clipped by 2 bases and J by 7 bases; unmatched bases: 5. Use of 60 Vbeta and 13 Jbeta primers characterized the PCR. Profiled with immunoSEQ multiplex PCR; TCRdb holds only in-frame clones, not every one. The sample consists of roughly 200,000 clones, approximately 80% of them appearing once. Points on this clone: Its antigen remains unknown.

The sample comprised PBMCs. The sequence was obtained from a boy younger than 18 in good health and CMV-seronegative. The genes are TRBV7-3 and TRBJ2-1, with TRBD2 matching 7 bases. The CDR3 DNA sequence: TGTGCCAGCAGCTTAGCGGGAGTTTCGAATGAGCAGTTCTTC. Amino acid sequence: CASSLAGVSNEQFF. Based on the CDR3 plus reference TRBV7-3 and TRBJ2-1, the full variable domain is GAGVSQTPSNKVTEKGKYVELRCDPISGHTALYWYRQSLGQGPEFLIYFQGTGAADDSGLPNDRFFAVRPEGSVSTLKIQRTERGDSAVYLCASSLAGVSNEQFFGPGTRLTVL.